The 19 T cell receptor beta chains below come from one sample, sequenced in a study of monozygotic twins with inflammatory bowel disease. With the 5' RACE reads reprocessed, TCRdb shows one record per CDR3 protein and no DNA. This sample's table has around 200,000 distinct CDR3 sequences. The sample comprised blood. The receptors derive from a human donor with ulcerative colitis or Crohn's disease, or a healthy co-twin of an affected twin (not recorded which).

The rearrangement links TRBV20-1 to TRBJ1-2; lacking DNA, the TRBD1 call made by TCRdb goes unchecked. Germline CDR1 is DFQATT and CDR2 is SNEGSKA (reference sequence). CDR3 length equals 14 residues. CDR3 loop: CSAREPDRIYGYTF.

The rearrangement joins TRBV12-3 or TRBV12-4 to TRBJ1-1; TCRdb lists TRBD1, though no DNA is available to test this call. CDR3 length: 16 residues. The CDR3 sequence: CASSSVGVDWSAEAFF.

This chain links TRBV20-1 with TRBJ2-2; without DNA, the TCRdb call of TRBD1 cannot be checked. The CDR3 sequence is 16 residues long. Germline assignment: CDR1 DFQATT and CDR2 SNEGSKA (reference sequence). The CDR3 region is CSASPAGQGNTGELFF.

The chain carries TRBV5-1 and TRBJ1-2. This CDR3 spans 13 amino acids. Germline V CDR1 and CDR2: SGHRS, YFSETQ. The CDR3 reads CASSHEDPYGYTF.

The chain uses TRBV3-1 and TRBJ2-1; the TCRdb call, TRBD2, lacks DNA for checking. The CDR3 covers 20 residues. CDR1 is LGHDT, CDR2 YNNKEL, per germline (reference sequence). This chain's CDR3 is CASSQDLTSGAYSSYNEQFF.

The rearrangement uses TRBV5-1 and TRBJ2-5; TCRdb's D gene call, TRBD1, goes unchecked for lack of DNA. Germline V CDR1 and CDR2: SGHRS, YFSETQ. The CDR3 is made up of 13 amino acids. CDR3 protein: CASREGDGTPGYF.

V is TRBV6-1 and J is TRBJ2-3; absent DNA, TCRdb's TRBD1 call cannot be checked. The CDR3 sequence is 14 residues long. Germline assignment: CDR1 MNHNS and CDR2 SASEGT. This chain's CDR3 is CASGVTGQARTQYF.

V is TRBV11-2 and J is TRBJ2-2; the TRBD2 assignment by TCRdb is unverifiable without DNA. Germline CDR1 and CDR2: SGHAT and FQNNGV. This CDR3 has 13 amino acids. The CDR3 sequence: CASSLVGPGELFF. Using reference TRBV11-2 and TRBJ2-2 for the parts outside the CDR3, the full variable domain is EAGVAQSPRYKIIEKRQSVAFWCNPISGHATLYWYQQILGQGPKLLIQFQNNGVVDDSQLPKDRFSAERLKGVDSTLKIQPAKLEDSAVYLCASSLVGPGELFFGEGSRLTVL.

The genes are TRBV5-6 and TRBJ2-7; the D call from TCRdb, TRBD2, cannot be confirmed without DNA. From germline, CDR1 is SGHDT and CDR2 YYEEEE. There are 14 residues in the CDR3. CDR3 sequence: CASSLRGARNEQYF.

V usage is TRBV5-6 and J usage is TRBJ2-1. Per the germline V gene, CDR1 is SGHDT and CDR2 is YYEEEE. This CDR3 region has 12 residues. The CDR3 protein is CASSPQSDEQFF. The complete variable domain, with remaining parts taken from reference TRBV5-6 and TRBJ2-1, reads DAGVTQSPTHLIKTRGQQVTLRCSPKSGHDTVSWYQQALGQGPQFIFQYYEEEERQRGNFPDRFSGHQFPNYSSELNVNALLLGDSALYLCASSPQSDEQFFGPGTRLTVL.

The chain carries TRBV11-3 and TRBJ2-3; TCRdb's D gene call, TRBD1, goes unchecked for lack of DNA. Germline V gene data show CDR1 as SGHNT and CDR2 as YENEEA. The CDR3 is 16 residues long. The chain's CDR3 is CASSSGATTGLDTQYF.

The chain is built from TRBV2 and TRBJ2-3; the TCRdb D gene call, TRBD1, has no DNA to confirm it. The CDR3 has 16 residues. Germline CDR1 SNHLY, CDR2 FYNNEI. CDR3 sequence: CASSGPPGGDADTQYF.

The chain recombines TRBV5-1 with TRBJ1-1; no DNA is available, so the TRBD1 call from TCRdb remains unchecked. The germline CDR1 and CDR2 sequences are SGHRS and YFSETQ. CDR3 length equals 15 residues. CDR3 sequence reads: CASSLAGQKGTEAFF.

The V gene is TRBV6-5, the J gene TRBJ2-7. This CDR3 spans 15 amino acids. CDR1 and CDR2 from the germline V gene are MNHEY and SVGAGI. This chain's CDR3 is CASSYSRGSVYEQYF.

CDR3 amino acids: CASSPSTGIRNEKLFF. The V gene is TRBV9, the J gene TRBJ1-4; checking the TCRdb D call of TRBD1 is not possible without DNA. CDR3 length: 16 amino acids. Germline values: CDR1 SGDLS, CDR2 YYNGEE.

This chain joins TRBV18 and TRBJ1-1. Germline lookup yields CDR1 KGHSH and CDR2 LQKENI. The CDR3 consists of 14 residues. The CDR3 protein is CASSGWGDRAEAFF.

V and J are TRBV20-1 and TRBJ1-5; TCRdb reports TRBD1, a call that lacks DNA to check it against. The CDR3 consists of 14 residues. Germline-derived CDR1 and CDR2 are DFQATT and SNEGSKA (reference sequence). CDR3 residues: CSARSRQAYQPQHF.

CDR3 protein: CASSREAGPYNEQFF. V and J are TRBV19 and TRBJ2-1; TCRdb's D call of TRBD2 is untestable without DNA. The CDR3 spans 15 residues. The germline V gene has CDR1 LNHDA and CDR2 SQIVND (reference sequence).

The chain employs TRBV2 and TRBJ1-4; TCRdb gives TRBD1 as the D gene, but with no DNA this cannot be confirmed. This CDR3 is built from 13 residues. Germline CDR1 SNHLY, CDR2 FYNNEI. The CDR3 protein is CASMRDSNEKLFF.